This T cell receptor (beta chain) was sequenced during a study of CD8 T cells in ankylosing spondylitis. Germline CDR1 reads DFQATT; CDR2 reads SNEGSKA (reference sequence). There are 12 residues in the CDR3. The V end was cut by 3 bases, the J end by 7 bases, with 12 bases between. TCRdb redid the calling of the 5' RACE reads with MiXCR, one entry per CDR3 protein. Here the sample spans 150,000 to 250,000 distinct CDR3 sequences, 10% to 15% being singletons. V and J are TRBV20-1 and TRBJ1-2, with D unclear. The sequenced sample was blood, either unsorted or a sorted T cell fraction (not recorded which). This sequence originates from a male donor with ankylosing spondylitis or in good health (not recorded which). CDR3 residues: CSASPGWGGYTF. The CDR3 DNA follows: TGCAGTGCTAGCCCCGGGTGGGGTGGCTACACCTTC.